This T cell receptor (beta chain) was recorded in a study of T cell changes during pregnancy in multiple sclerosis. Losses at the gene ends were 2 bases for V and 1 base for J; bases not matched to a gene: 7. The CDR3 spans 16 residues. The germline CDR1 and CDR2 sequences are SGHRS and YFSETQ. Profiled with immunoSEQ multiplex PCR; TCRdb holds only in-frame clones, not every one. The table records around 70,000 clones, roughly 90% of them present only once. This TCR came from a female donor with multiple sclerosis, enrolled in a pregnancy study. This specimen consisted of peripheral blood, obtained in the third trimester of pregnancy. The chain recombines TRBV5-1 with TRBJ1-1, with 8 nucleotides matching TRBD1. CDR3 loop: CASSLTGQVTNTEAFF. The DNA for the CDR3 is TGCGCCAGCAGCTTAACGGGACAGGTGACGAACACTGAAGCTTTCTTT.